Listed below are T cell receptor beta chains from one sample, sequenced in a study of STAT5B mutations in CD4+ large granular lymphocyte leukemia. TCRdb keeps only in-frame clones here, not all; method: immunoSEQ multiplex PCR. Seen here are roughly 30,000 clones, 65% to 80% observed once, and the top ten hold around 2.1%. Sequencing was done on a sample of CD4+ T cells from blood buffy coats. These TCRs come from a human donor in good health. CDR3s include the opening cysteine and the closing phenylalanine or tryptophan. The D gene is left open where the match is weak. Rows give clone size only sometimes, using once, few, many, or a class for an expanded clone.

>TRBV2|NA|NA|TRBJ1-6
TGTGCCAGCAGAAGCTCCTATAATTCACCCCTCCACTTT
CASRSSYNSPLHF
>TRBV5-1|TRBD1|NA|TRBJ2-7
TGCGCCAGCAGCAGCGGACAGGGGAACTACGAGCAGTACTTC
CASSSGQGNYEQYF
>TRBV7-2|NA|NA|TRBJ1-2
TGTGCCAGCAGCTTATCGGCTGGCCGCGGCTACACCTTC
CASSLSAGRGYTF
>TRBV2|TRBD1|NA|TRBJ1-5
TGTGCCAGCAGGAGGGACAGCGGGAGCAATCAGCCCCAGCATTTT
CASRRDSGSNQPQHF
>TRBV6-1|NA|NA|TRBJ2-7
TGTGCCAGCAGTGAAGGTTACGAGCAGTACTTC
CASSEGYEQYF
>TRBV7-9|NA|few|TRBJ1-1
TGTGCCAGCAGCGCCGGGGCAGGGAATAAAGCTTTCTTT
CASSAGAGNKAFF
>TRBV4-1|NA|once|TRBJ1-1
TGCGCCAGCAGCCAAGCCGCGGGTCGGGGAATCCCCTGGACTGAAGCTTTCTTT
CASSQAAGRGIPWTEAFF
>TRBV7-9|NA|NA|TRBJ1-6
TGTGCCAGCAGCCCCCGAGGAGGAGGGAATTCACCCCTCCACTTT
CASSPRGGGNSPLHF
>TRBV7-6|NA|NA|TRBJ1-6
TGTGCCAGCAGCTTATCAGGCGACAATTCACCCCTCCACTTT
CASSLSGDNSPLHF
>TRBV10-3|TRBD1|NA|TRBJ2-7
TGTGCCATCAGTGAGTACGGACAGGCCTCCTACGAGCAGTACTTC
CAISEYGQASYEQYF
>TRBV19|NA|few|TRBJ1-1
TGTGCCAGTAGTACTGGACTGGAGAACACTGAAGCTTTCTTT
CASSTGLENTEAFF
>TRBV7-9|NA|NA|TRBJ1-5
TGTGCCAGCAGCTTAGGGCGGGAAGATCAGCCCCAGCATTTT
CASSLGREDQPQHF
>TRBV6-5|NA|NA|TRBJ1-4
TGTGCCAGCAGTTACTCGTGGGGATTGAGAGAAAAACTGTTTTTT
CASSYSWGLREKLFF
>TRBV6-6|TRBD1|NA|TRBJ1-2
TGTGCCAGCAGTTACGGCGGGACAGGTGGCTACACCTTC
CASSYGGTGGYTF
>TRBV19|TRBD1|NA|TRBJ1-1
TGTGCCAGTAGGCCGGGACAGGGTACCCCGAGGGCTTTCTTT
CASRPGQGTPRAFF
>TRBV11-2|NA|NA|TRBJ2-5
TGTGCCAGCAGCTTACAGTGGGGAGAGACCCAGTACTTC
CASSLQWGETQYF
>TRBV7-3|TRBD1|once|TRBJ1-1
TGTGCCAGCAGCTTATTTTCCAGGGGGGTTGACACTGAAGCTTTCTTT
CASSLFSRGVDTEAFF
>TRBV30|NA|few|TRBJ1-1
TGTGCCTGGGCCCCGGGACGGAACACTGAAGCTTTCTTT
CAWAPGRNTEAFF
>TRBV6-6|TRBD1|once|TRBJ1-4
TGTGCCAGCAGCGACGGAATTGGGACAGGGGGTGAAAAACTGTTTTTT
CASSDGIGTGGEKLFF
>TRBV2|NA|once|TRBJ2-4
TGTGCCAGCAGTGAAGCTCTGAACATTCAGTACTTC
CASSEALNIQYF
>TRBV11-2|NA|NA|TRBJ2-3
TGTGCCAGCAGCTTAGGGACAGGCACAGATACGCAGTATTTT
CASSLGTGTDTQYF
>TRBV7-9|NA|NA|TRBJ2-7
TGTGCCAGCAGCTTAATAAGGCTGGACGAGCAGTACTTC
CASSLIRLDEQYF
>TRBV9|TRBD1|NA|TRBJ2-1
TGTGCCAGCACCTCAGGACAGGGTCCCTACAATGAGCAGTTCTTC
CASTSGQGPYNEQFF
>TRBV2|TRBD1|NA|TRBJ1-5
TGTGCCAGCAGTCACAGGGGGTGGAATGACAATCAGCCCCAGCATTTT
CASSHRGWNDNQPQHF
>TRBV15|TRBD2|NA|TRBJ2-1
TGTGCCACCAGCTCAGGACTAGCGGGTGAGGAGCAGTTCTTC
CATSSGLAGEEQFF
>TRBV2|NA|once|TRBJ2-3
TGTGCCAGCAGTGAATACGTCCTCATGAGCACAGATACGCAGTATTTT
CASSEYVLMSTDTQYF
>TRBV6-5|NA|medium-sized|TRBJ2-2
TGTGCCAGCAGGGCGGAGGCCGACACCGGGGAGCTGTTTTTT
CASRAEADTGELFF
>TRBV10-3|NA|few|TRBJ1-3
TGTGCCATCACGGCAGGGGACACCATATATTTT
CAITAGDTIYF
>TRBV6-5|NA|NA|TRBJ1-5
TGTGCCAGCAGTGCCAGTTCCAATCAGCCCCAGCATTTT
CASSASSNQPQHF
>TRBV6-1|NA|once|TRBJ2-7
TGTGCCAGCGGCAGGACCTACGAGCAGTACTTC
CASGRTYEQYF
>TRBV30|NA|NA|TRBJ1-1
TGTGCCTGGGCCCCACAGAGAGACACTGAAGCTTTCTTT
CAWAPQRDTEAFF
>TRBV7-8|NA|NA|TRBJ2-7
TGTGCCAGCAGCTTATTGGCAGCCTACGAGCAGTACTTC
CASSLLAAYEQYF
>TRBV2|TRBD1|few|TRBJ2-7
TGTGCCACGGGACAGGGTATCTACGAGCAGTACTTC
CATGQGIYEQYF
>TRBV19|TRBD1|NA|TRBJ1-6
TGTGCCAGTAGTATAGGGGACAGGGTGAATTCACCCCTCCACTTT
CASSIGDRVNSPLHF
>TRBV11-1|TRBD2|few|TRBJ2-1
TGTGCCAGCAGCTCCCTGACTAGCGGGACCCCTAATGAGCAGTTCTTC
CASSSLTSGTPNEQFF
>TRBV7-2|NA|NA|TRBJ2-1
TGTGCCAGCAGCCAAAGTGGGGGAATTAATGAGCAGTTCTTC
CASSQSGGINEQFF
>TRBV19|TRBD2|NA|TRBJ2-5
TGTGCCAGTAGTACGGGACTAGCAGGAGAGACCCAGTACTTC
CASSTGLAGETQYF
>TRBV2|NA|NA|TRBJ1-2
TGTGCCAGCGTCGACCGGACAGACTACTATGGCTACACCTTC
CASVDRTDYYGYTF
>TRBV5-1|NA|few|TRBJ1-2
TGCGCCAGCAGCTTGGCCGAGGGGGGCCGGGGCTACACCTTC
CASSLAEGGRGYTF
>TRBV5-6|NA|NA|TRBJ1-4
TGTGCCAGCAGCCGTTTTGCCTCGGATGAAAAACTGTTTTTT
CASSRFASDEKLFF
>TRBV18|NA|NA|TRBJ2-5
TGTGCCAGCTCACCTCAGGGGGGGAAGGGCCAAGAGACCCAGTACTTC
CASSPQGGKGQETQYF
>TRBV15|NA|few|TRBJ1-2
TGTGCCACCAGCCCAGCGGATATAAACTATGGCTACACCTTC
CATSPADINYGYTF
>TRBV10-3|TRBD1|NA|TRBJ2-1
TGTGCCATCAGGGGGGACAGGGGGCAGGTTGAGCAGTTCTTC
CAIRGDRGQVEQFF
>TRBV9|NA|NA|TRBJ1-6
TGTGCCAGCAGCGTAGGGGGGCTTTGGTCACCCCTCCACTTT
CASSVGGLWSPLHF
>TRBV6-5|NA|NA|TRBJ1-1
TGTGCCAGCAGGGGGGGCGGACACCCGAACACTGAAGCTTTCTTT
CASRGGGHPNTEAFF
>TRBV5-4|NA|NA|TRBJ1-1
TGTGCCAGCAGCTTGGATCCCGGGGGGACTGAAGCTTTCTTT
CASSLDPGGTEAFF
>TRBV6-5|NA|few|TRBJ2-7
TGTGCCAGCAGCGCTTTAGGCGAGCAGTACTTC
CASSALGEQYF
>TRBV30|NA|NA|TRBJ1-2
TGTGCCTTGGGAGGGGAGGGCTATGGCTACACCTTC
CALGGEGYGYTF
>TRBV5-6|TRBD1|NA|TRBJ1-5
TGTGCCAGCAGCTCCACCGGGACAGGGGGCGTATATCAGCCCCAGCATTTT
CASSSTGTGGVYQPQHF
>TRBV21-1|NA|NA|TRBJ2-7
NA
CASSKFGGGSYEQYF